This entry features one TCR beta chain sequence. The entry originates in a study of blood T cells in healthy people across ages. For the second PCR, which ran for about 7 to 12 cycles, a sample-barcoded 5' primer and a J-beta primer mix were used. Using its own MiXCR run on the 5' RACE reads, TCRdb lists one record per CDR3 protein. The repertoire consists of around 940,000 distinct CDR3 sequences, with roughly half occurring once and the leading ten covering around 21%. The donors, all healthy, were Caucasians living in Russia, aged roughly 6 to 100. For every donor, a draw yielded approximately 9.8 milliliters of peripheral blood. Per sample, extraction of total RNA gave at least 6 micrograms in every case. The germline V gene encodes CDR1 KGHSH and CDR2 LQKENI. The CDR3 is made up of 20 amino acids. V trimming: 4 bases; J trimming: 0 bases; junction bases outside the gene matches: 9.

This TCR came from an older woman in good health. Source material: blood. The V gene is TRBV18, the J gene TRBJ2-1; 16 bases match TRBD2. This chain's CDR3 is CASSQGLAGGPQSSYNEQFF. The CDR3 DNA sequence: TGTGCCAGCTCACAGGGACTAGCGGGAGGGCCACAGAGCTCCTACAATGAGCAGTTCTTC. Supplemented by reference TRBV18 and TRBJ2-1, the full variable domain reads NAGVMQNPRHLVRRRGQEARLRCSPMKGHSHVYWYRQLPEEGLKFMVYLQKENIIDESGMPKERFSAEFPKEGPSILRIQQVVRGDSAAYFCASSQGLAGGPQSSYNEQFFGPGTRLTVL.